The rows below give T cell receptor beta chains drawn from one sample of a study of blood T cell repertoires in COVID-19. Using immunoSEQ multiplex PCR, the repertoire was profiled, and TCRdb retains in-frame clones only, with some absent. The sample yields 470,000 or so clones, 80% to 90% seen once. What was sequenced was peripheral blood. The receptors were gathered from a human donor in a cohort sampled during active COVID-19. The CDR3 runs from the conserved cysteine through the conserved F or W. Fields, in order: D gene, J gene, V gene, clone size, CDR3 protein, CDR3 DNA. D genes are given only for firm matches. A clone size is listed for some rows: how often the clone was seen (once, few, many), or a class if it is expanded.

D gene: -
J gene: TRBJ2-2
V gene: TRBV10-3
clone size: -
CDR3 protein: CAISGLANTGELFF
CDR3 DNA: TGTGCCATCAGTGGGCTAGCGAACACCGGGGAGCTGTTTTTT

D gene: -
J gene: TRBJ2-3
V gene: TRBV7-9
clone size: -
CDR3 protein: CASSPGTQNTDTQYF
CDR3 DNA: TGTGCCAGCAGTCCCGGGACTCAAAACACAGATACGCAGTATTTT

D gene: -
J gene: TRBJ1-6
V gene: TRBV12-3/TRBV12-4
clone size: -
CDR3 protein: CASSRESSPLHF
CDR3 DNA: TGTGCCAGCAGCCGCGAGAGTTCACCCCTCCACTTT

D gene: TRBD1
J gene: TRBJ2-7
V gene: TRBV27
clone size: -
CDR3 protein: CASRGTASYEQYF
CDR3 DNA: TGTGCCAGCAGGGGGACAGCCTCCTACGAGCAGTACTTC

D gene: -
J gene: TRBJ1-1
V gene: TRBV15
clone size: -
CDR3 protein: CATSRDLRGDTEAFF
CDR3 DNA: TGTGCCACCAGCAGAGATTTAAGGGGCGATACTGAAGCTTTCTTT

D gene: TRBD1
J gene: TRBJ2-5
V gene: TRBV3-1/TRBV3-2
clone size: -
CDR3 protein: CASSLWTGQETQYF
CDR3 DNA: TGTGCCAGCAGCTTGTGGACAGGCCAAGAGACCCAGTACTTC

D gene: -
J gene: TRBJ1-2
V gene: TRBV27
clone size: -
CDR3 protein: CASSLNRRTHGYTF
CDR3 DNA: TGTGCCAGCAGTTTAAACAGGAGAACTCATGGCTACACCTTC

D gene: TRBD1
J gene: TRBJ2-7
V gene: TRBV19
clone size: -
CDR3 protein: CASSGQGDEQYF
CDR3 DNA: TGTGCCAGTAGTGGGCAGGGGGACGAGCAGTACTTC

D gene: TRBD1
J gene: TRBJ1-5
V gene: TRBV19
clone size: few
CDR3 protein: CASRPDRGGNQPQHF
CDR3 DNA: TGTGCCAGTAGACCGGACAGGGGTGGTAATCAGCCCCAGCATTTT

D gene: TRBD1
J gene: TRBJ2-2
V gene: TRBV10-1
clone size: few
CDR3 protein: CASSDRGTGELFF
CDR3 DNA: TGCGCCAGCAGCGACAGGGGCACCGGGGAGCTGTTTTTT

D gene: TRBD2
J gene: TRBJ2-1
V gene: TRBV7-8
clone size: once
CDR3 protein: CASSLVLAAYNEQFF
CDR3 DNA: TGTGCCAGCAGCTTAGTACTAGCGGCATACAATGAGCAGTTCTTC

D gene: TRBD1
J gene: TRBJ1-1
V gene: TRBV29-1
clone size: -
CDR3 protein: CSVAAQGIEAFF
CDR3 DNA: TGCAGCGTTGCAGCACAGGGGATAGAAGCTTTCTTT

D gene: -
J gene: TRBJ2-5
V gene: TRBV11-3
clone size: -
CDR3 protein: CASSQGGGQETQYF
CDR3 DNA: TGTGCCAGCAGCCAGGGGGGTGGACAAGAGACCCAGTACTTC

D gene: TRBD1
J gene: TRBJ2-5
V gene: TRBV11-3
clone size: -
CDR3 protein: CASSFSSGTGLQETQYF
CDR3 DNA: TGTGCCAGCAGCTTTAGCTCCGGGACAGGGCTCCAAGAGACCCAGTACTTC

D gene: TRBD2
J gene: TRBJ2-2
V gene: TRBV24-1
clone size: -
CDR3 protein: CATSPQGRLAGSTGELFF
CDR3 DNA: TGTGCCACCTCACCTCAGGGGCGACTAGCGGGGTCCACCGGGGAGCTGTTTTTT

D gene: -
J gene: TRBJ2-7
V gene: TRBV27
clone size: many
CDR3 protein: CASTPPGGSALREQYF
CDR3 DNA: TGTGCCAGCACCCCTCCAGGGGGGTCGGCCTTGCGCGAGCAGTACTTC

D gene: TRBD2
J gene: TRBJ2-5
V gene: TRBV11-1
clone size: once
CDR3 protein: CASSFAGGRAETQYF
CDR3 DNA: TGTGCCAGCAGCTTTGCGGGAGGGCGGGCCGAGACCCAGTACTTC

D gene: -
J gene: TRBJ2-1
V gene: TRBV18
clone size: few
CDR3 protein: CASSPYRNEQFF
CDR3 DNA: TGTGCCAGCTCACCCTACAGGAATGAGCAGTTCTTC

D gene: TRBD2
J gene: TRBJ2-7
V gene: TRBV7-2
clone size: -
CDR3 protein: CASSRGGLAGTYQQYF
CDR3 DNA: TGTGCCAGCAGTAGAGGTGGCCTAGCGGGGACATACCAGCAGTACTTC

D gene: -
J gene: TRBJ2-5
V gene: TRBV24-1
clone size: once
CDR3 protein: CATSENDRGTQYF
CDR3 DNA: TGTGCCACCAGTGAAAACGACCGGGGAACCCAGTACTTC

D gene: TRBD1
J gene: TRBJ1-2
V gene: TRBV9
clone size: -
CDR3 protein: CASSVEPGQGARGYTF
CDR3 DNA: TGTGCCAGCAGCGTAGAACCGGGACAGGGGGCGAGGGGCTACACCTTC

D gene: TRBD1
J gene: TRBJ1-5
V gene: TRBV19
clone size: -
CDR3 protein: CASGPGQKNQPQHF
CDR3 DNA: TGTGCCAGTGGACCGGGACAGAAGAATCAGCCCCAGCATTTT

D gene: -
J gene: TRBJ1-2
V gene: TRBV29-1
clone size: -
CDR3 protein: CSVQDRHGYTF
CDR3 DNA: TGCAGCGTTCAGGATCGGCATGGCTACACCTTC

D gene: -
J gene: TRBJ1-1
V gene: TRBV5-6
clone size: -
CDR3 protein: CASSVPGLPNTEAFF
CDR3 DNA: TGTGCCAGCAGCGTTCCAGGGCTCCCGAACACTGAAGCTTTCTTT

D gene: -
J gene: TRBJ1-2
V gene: TRBV5-4
clone size: -
CDR3 protein: CASSLPLLQGGGYTF
CDR3 DNA: TGTGCCAGCAGCTTACCTCTTCTCCAGGGAGGTGGCTACACCTTC

D gene: -
J gene: TRBJ2-4
V gene: TRBV29-1
clone size: once
CDR3 protein: CSVAHNRDTFLAKNIQYF
CDR3 DNA: TGCAGCGTGGCTCATAACCGGGACACCTTTTTAGCCAAAAACATTCAGTACTTC

D gene: -
J gene: TRBJ2-3
V gene: TRBV7-9
clone size: -
CDR3 protein: CASSGTLRTDTQYF
CDR3 DNA: TGTGCCAGCAGTGGGACACTCCGCACAGATACGCAGTATTTT

D gene: -
J gene: TRBJ1-5
V gene: TRBV18
clone size: -
CDR3 protein: CASSLWEDNQPQHF
CDR3 DNA: TGTGCCAGCTCACTTTGGGAGGACAATCAGCCCCAGCATTTT

D gene: -
J gene: TRBJ2-1
V gene: TRBV7-9
clone size: -
CDR3 protein: CASSQSGLPNEQFF
CDR3 DNA: TGTGCCAGCAGCCAGTCGGGACTGCCGAATGAGCAGTTCTTC

D gene: -
J gene: TRBJ1-4
V gene: TRBV5-4
clone size: -
CDR3 protein: CASSLGRGTNEKLFF
CDR3 DNA: TGTGCCAGCAGCTTGGGACGGGGAACTAATGAAAAACTGTTTTTT

D gene: -
J gene: TRBJ1-6
V gene: TRBV15
clone size: -
CDR3 protein: CATSRHATPGTGKTNSPLHF
CDR3 DNA: TGTGCCACCAGCAGACACGCTACGCCCGGAACAGGGAAAACGAATTCACCCCTCCACTTT

D gene: TRBD1
J gene: TRBJ2-7
V gene: TRBV2
clone size: many
CDR3 protein: CASSLTGFGEQYF
CDR3 DNA: TGTGCCAGCAGCCTGACAGGGTTCGGCGAGCAGTACTTC

D gene: -
J gene: TRBJ1-4
V gene: TRBV5-4
clone size: -
CDR3 protein: CASSLQGPREKLFF
CDR3 DNA: TGTGCCAGCAGTTTACAGGGTCCGCGTGAAAAACTGTTTTTT

D gene: TRBD2
J gene: TRBJ2-7
V gene: TRBV9
clone size: -
CDR3 protein: CASSVSGRADHEQYF
CDR3 DNA: TGTGCCAGCAGCGTTAGCGGGAGGGCCGACCACGAGCAGTACTTC

D gene: TRBD1
J gene: TRBJ2-3
V gene: TRBV24-1
clone size: -
CDR3 protein: CATSDSTGTGYRFADTQYF
CDR3 DNA: TGTGCCACCAGTGACTCTACCGGGACAGGCTATAGATTCGCAGATACGCAGTATTTT

D gene: -
J gene: TRBJ2-7
V gene: TRBV28
clone size: -
CDR3 protein: CASSRVPYEQYF
CDR3 DNA: TGTGCCAGCAGTCGAGTCCCCTACGAGCAGTACTTC

D gene: TRBD1
J gene: TRBJ1-6
V gene: TRBV19
clone size: -
CDR3 protein: CASSTGGPRPLHF
CDR3 DNA: TGTGCCAGTTCCACAGGGGGCCCTCGGCCCCTCCACTTT

D gene: -
J gene: TRBJ1-2
V gene: TRBV12-3/TRBV12-4
clone size: -
CDR3 protein: CASSLPGGYTF
CDR3 DNA: TGTGCCAGCAGTTTACCCGGTGGCTACACCTTC

D gene: -
J gene: TRBJ1-1
V gene: TRBV10-3
clone size: -
CDR3 protein: CAISANPPQVGRDTEAFF
CDR3 DNA: TGTGCCATCAGTGCCAACCCGCCACAGGTCGGGAGGGACACTGAAGCTTTCTTT

D gene: -
J gene: TRBJ2-1
V gene: TRBV6-2/TRBV6-3
clone size: -
CDR3 protein: CASSYSRGNYNEQFF
CDR3 DNA: TGTGCCAGCAGTTACTCTAGGGGTAACTACAATGAGCAGTTCTTC

D gene: -
J gene: TRBJ1-1
V gene: TRBV6-2/TRBV6-3
clone size: -
CDR3 protein: CASSYRPPVQVLRNTEAFF
CDR3 DNA: TGTGCCAGCAGTTACCGTCCCCCGGTCCAGGTTTTGAGAAACACTGAAGCTTTCTTT

D gene: TRBD1
J gene: TRBJ1-1
V gene: TRBV7-2
clone size: -
CDR3 protein: CASSPTDRGNTEAFF
CDR3 DNA: TGTGCCAGCAGCCCGACGGACAGGGGGAACACTGAAGCTTTCTTT